Listed below are T cell receptor beta chains from one sample, sequenced in a study of blood T cells in healthy people across ages. TCRdb ran MiXCR on the 5' RACE reads and lists one entry per CDR3 protein. The repertoire holds around 850,000 distinct CDR3 sequences, with 35% to 40% as singletons. Sequenced sample: blood. The source is a man aged 18 to 30 in good health. CDR3s include the opening cysteine and the closing phenylalanine or tryptophan. The D gene is left open where the match is weak. Expanded clones are given a class, and other clones once, few, many or no size at all.

NA | TRBJ2-3 | NA | TRBV6-5 | TGTGCCAGCAGTTACGGTGGCTGGCGGAGCACAGATACGCAGTATTTT | CASSYGGWRSTDTQYF
NA | TRBJ1-4 | few | TRBV9 | TGTGCCAGCAGCGTAGTATGGGGGGAAACTAATGAAAAACTGTTTTTT | CASSVVWGETNEKLFF
NA | TRBJ1-2 | many | TRBV20-1 | TGCAGTGCTAGACCAGGTGGGGAATATGGCTACACCTTC | CSARPGGEYGYTF
TRBD1 | TRBJ1-5 | NA | TRBV5-1 | TGCGCCAGCAGCTTGGGGACAGGGGCGAGGCAGCCCCAGCATTTT | CASSLGTGARQPQHF
TRBD1 | TRBJ1-2 | NA | TRBV12-3/TRBV12-4 | TGTGCCAGCAGTTTCGGACAGGGATTATATGGCTACACCTTC | CASSFGQGLYGYTF
TRBD1 | TRBJ1-2 | few | TRBV4-1 | TGCGCCAGCAGCCACGTACTCCGGGACAGCAACTATGGCTACACCTTC | CASSHVLRDSNYGYTF
NA | TRBJ2-7 | NA | TRBV27 | TGTGCCAGCAGTTTAAAGGCAGGGGGGTTCTACGAGCAGTACTTC | CASSLKAGGFYEQYF
NA | TRBJ2-5 | NA | TRBV7-8 | TGTGCCAGCAGCTCAGGCAGGGGGGGAGAGACCCAGTACTTC | CASSSGRGGETQYF
NA | TRBJ1-4 | few | TRBV4-3 | TGCGCCAGCAGCCAAGAGTGGGGCAGGGAGGGTGAAAAACTGTTTTTT | CASSQEWGREGEKLFF
NA | TRBJ2-1 | NA | TRBV4-3 | TGCGCCAGCAGCCAAGACCCGGACTACAATGAGCAGTTCTTC | CASSQDPDYNEQFF
NA | TRBJ2-5 | NA | TRBV6-2/TRBV6-3 | TGTGCCAGCAGTCCGTCGGGGGCGAGGGAGACCCAGTACTTC | CASSPSGARETQYF
TRBD2 | TRBJ2-1 | many | TRBV20-1 | TGCAGTGCTAGCCTCTCCAGCGGGGACAATGAGCAGTTCTTC | CSASLSSGDNEQFF
NA | TRBJ1-5 | NA | TRBV15 | TGTGCCACCAGCAGAGAACAGGGTAATGGCAATCAGCCCCAGCATTTT | CATSREQGNGNQPQHF
TRBD1 | TRBJ2-1 | NA | TRBV20-1 | TGCAGTGCTAGAGATACGAGACAGGGTTTTTACAATGAGCAGTTCTTC | CSARDTRQGFYNEQFF
NA | TRBJ2-7 | NA | TRBV12-3/TRBV12-4 | TGTGCCAGCACTCCGGGACATTCCTACAATGAGCAGTACTTC | CASTPGHSYNEQYF
NA | TRBJ1-1 | NA | TRBV4-3 | TGCGCCAGCAGCCAAGGACAGGACCATGAAGCTTTCTTT | CASSQGQDHEAFF
NA | TRBJ2-3 | NA | TRBV7-2 | TGTGCCAGCAGCTTAGGGTGGGGCCTGAGCACAGATACGCAGTATTTT | CASSLGWGLSTDTQYF